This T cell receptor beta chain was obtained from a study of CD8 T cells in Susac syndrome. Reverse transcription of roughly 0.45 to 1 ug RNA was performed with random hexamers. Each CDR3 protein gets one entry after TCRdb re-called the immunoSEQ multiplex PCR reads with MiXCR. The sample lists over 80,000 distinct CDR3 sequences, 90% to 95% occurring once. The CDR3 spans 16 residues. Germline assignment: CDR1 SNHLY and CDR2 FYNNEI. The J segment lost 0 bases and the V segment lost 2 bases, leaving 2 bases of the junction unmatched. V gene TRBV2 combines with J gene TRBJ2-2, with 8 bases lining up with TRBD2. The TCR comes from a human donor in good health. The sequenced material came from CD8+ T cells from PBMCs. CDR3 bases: TGTGCCAGCAGTGAAAGGCGGGGGGCGAACACCGGGGAGCTGTTTTTT. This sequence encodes CASSERRGANTGELFF.